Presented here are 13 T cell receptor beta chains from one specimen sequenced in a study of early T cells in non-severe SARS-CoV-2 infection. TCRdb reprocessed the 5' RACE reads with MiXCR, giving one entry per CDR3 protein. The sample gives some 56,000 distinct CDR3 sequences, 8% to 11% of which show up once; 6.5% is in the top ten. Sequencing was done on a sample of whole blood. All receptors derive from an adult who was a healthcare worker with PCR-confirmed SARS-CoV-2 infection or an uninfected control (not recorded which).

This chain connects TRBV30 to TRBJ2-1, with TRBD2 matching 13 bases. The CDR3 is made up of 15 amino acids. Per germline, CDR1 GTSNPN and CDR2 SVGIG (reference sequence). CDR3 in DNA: TGTGTCTGCCTCGGGACTAGCGGGGACTACAATGAGCAGTTCTTC. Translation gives CVCLGTSGDYNEQFF. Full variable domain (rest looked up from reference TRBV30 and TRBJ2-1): SQTIHQWPATLVQPVGSPLSLECTVEGTSNPNLYWYRQAAGRGLQLLFYSVGIGQISSEVPQNLSASRPQDRQFILSSKKLLLSDSGFYLCVCLGTSGDYNEQFFGPGTRLTVL.

Written as DNA, the CDR3 is TGCAGTGCCCCGGCGGGCGCCCTGGGAGTCTACGAGCAGTACTTC. Translated, it gives CSAPAGALGVYEQYF. The chain carries TRBV20-1 and TRBJ2-7; possibly TRBD2 for D (5 bases). Germline lookup yields CDR1 DFQATT and CDR2 SNEGSKA (reference sequence). CDR3 length: 15 residues. With 6 bases removed from V and 3 bases from J, the gap between germline ends came to 21 bases.

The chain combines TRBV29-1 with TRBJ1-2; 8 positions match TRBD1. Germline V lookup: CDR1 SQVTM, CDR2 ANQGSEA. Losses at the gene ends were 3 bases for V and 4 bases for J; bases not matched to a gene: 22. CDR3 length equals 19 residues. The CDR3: CSVDMAGTTQGARGYGYTF. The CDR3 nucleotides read TGCAGCGTTGATATGGCAGGAACGACCCAGGGGGCAAGAGGCTATGGCTACACCTTC.

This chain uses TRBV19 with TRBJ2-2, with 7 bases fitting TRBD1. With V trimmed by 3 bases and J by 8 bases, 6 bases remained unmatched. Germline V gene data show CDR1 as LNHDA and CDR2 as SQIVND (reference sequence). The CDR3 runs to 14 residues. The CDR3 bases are TGTGCCAGTAGTATCTCCAGGGGGAAGGGGGAGCTGTTTTTT. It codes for CASSISRGKGELFF.

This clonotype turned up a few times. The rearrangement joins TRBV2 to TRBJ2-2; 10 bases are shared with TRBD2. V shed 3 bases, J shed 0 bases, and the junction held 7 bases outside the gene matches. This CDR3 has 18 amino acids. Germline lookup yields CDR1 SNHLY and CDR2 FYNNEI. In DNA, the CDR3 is TGTGCCAGCAGTGAGTTTGGAGCGGGAGGGACGAACACCGGGGAGCTGTTTTTT. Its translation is CASSEFGAGGTNTGELFF. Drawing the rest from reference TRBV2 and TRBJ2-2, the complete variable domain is EPEVTQTPSHQVTQMGQEVILRCVPISNHLYFYWYRQILGQKVEFLVSFYNNEISEKSEIFDDQFSVERPDGSNFTLKIRSTKLEDSAMYFCASSEFGAGGTNTGELFFGEGSRLTVL.

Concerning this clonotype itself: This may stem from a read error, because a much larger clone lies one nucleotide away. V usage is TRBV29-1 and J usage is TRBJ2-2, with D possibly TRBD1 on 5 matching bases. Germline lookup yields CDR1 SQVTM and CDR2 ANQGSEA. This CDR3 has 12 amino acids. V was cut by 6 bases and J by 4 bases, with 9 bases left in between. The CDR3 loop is CSVRRVTGELFF. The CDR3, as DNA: TGCAGCGTCCGCAGGGTCACCGGGGAGCTGTTTTTT.

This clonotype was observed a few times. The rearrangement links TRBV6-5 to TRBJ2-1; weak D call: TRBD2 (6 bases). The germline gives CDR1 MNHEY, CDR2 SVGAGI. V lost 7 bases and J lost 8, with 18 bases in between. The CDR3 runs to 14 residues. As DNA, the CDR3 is TGTGCCAGCACCCTGCGGAGGGCGGCGGATGAGCAGTTCTTC. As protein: CASTLRRAADEQFF.

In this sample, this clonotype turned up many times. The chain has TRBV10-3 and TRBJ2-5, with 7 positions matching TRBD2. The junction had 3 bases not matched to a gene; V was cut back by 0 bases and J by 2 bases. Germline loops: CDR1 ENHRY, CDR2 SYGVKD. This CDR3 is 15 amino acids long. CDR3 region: CAISESGGPQETQYF. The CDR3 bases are TGTGCCATCAGTGAGTCGGGAGGGCCACAAGAGACCCAGTACTTC.

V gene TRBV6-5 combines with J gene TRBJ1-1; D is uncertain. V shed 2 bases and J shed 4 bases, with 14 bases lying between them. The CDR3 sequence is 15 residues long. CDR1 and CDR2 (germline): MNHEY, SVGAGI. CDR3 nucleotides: TGTGCCAGCAGTTACACCCCAAGACAAGGCACTGAAGCTTTCTTT. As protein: CASSYTPRQGTEAFF.

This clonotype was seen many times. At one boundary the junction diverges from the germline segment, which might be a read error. CDR3 loop: CSVEDPLAWSLF. DNA of the CDR3: TGCAGCGTTGAAGATCCGCTAGCGTGGTCGCTCTTC. The rearrangement joins TRBV29-1 to TRBJ2-1, with D perhaps matching TRBD2 (6 bases). Germline CDR1 and CDR2: SQVTM and ANQGSEA. The CDR3 length is 12 residues.

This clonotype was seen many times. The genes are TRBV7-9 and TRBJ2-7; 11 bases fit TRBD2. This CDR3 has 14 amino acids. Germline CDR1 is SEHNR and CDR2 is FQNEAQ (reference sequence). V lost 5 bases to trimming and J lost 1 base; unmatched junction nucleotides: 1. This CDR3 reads CASSRLAGSYEQYF. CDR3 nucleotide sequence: TGTGCCAGCAGCAGACTAGCGGGGTCCTACGAGCAGTACTTC.

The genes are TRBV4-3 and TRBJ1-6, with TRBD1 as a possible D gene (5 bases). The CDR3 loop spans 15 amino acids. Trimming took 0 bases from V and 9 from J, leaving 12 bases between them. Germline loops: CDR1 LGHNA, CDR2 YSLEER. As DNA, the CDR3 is TGCGCCAGCAGCCAAGATCGGGAAGGGGTTTCACCCCTCCACTTT. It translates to CASSQDREGVSPLHF.

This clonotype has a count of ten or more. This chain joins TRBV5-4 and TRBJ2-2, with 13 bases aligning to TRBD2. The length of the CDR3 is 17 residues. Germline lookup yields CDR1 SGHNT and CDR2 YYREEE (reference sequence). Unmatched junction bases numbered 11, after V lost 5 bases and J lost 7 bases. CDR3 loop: CASRLAGGPISGGELFF. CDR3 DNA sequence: TGTGCCAGCAGACTAGCGGGAGGGCCGATCTCGGGCGGGGAGCTGTTTTTT. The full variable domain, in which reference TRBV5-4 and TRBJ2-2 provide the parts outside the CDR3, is ETGVTQSPTHLIKTRGQQVTLRCSSQSGHNTVSWYQQALGQGPQFIFQYYREEENGRGNFPPRFSGLQFPNYSSELNVNALELDDSALYLCASRLAGGPISGGELFFGEGSRLTVL.